Listed below are T cell receptor beta chains from one sample, sequenced in a study of molecular identifiers for immune sequencing clone quantification. TCRdb passed the PCR reads through MiXCR, listing each CDR3 protein once. Found here are approximately 36,000 distinct CDR3 sequences, under 20% of them singletons; the top ten hold 6.7%. The sequenced sample consisted of naive CD8+ T cells from blood, with Jurkat cell RNA spiked in. The receptors shown here come from a human donor in good health. Some libraries in this study had Jurkat cell RNA spiked in. CDR3s include the opening cysteine and the closing phenylalanine or tryptophan. The D gene is left open where the match is weak. Some rows have no size entry. The others give once, few or many, or a class for an expanded clone.

>many|TRBJ2-7|TRBD1|TRBV7-8
TGTGCCAGCAGCTTCCGGGACAGACCCTACGAGCAGTACTTC
CASSFRDRPYEQYF
>-|TRBJ2-7|-|TRBV12-3/TRBV12-4
TGTGCCAGCAGTCCCGGACTCTCCCACGAGCAGTACTTC
CASSPGLSHEQYF
>many|TRBJ1-4|-|TRBV11-2
TGTGCCAGCAGCTTAGATAGCTACTTGGGGCTGTTTTTT
CASSLDSYLGLFF
>medium-sized|TRBJ2-3|-|TRBV6-5
TGTGCCAGCAGTTACTCGACAGGACTAGGTTACACAGATACGCAGTATTTT
CASSYSTGLGYTDTQYF
>-|TRBJ2-1|TRBD2|TRBV5-5
TGTGCCAGCAGCTTGGGGGGCGGGAGCGGCGATGAGCAGTTCTTC
CASSLGGGSGDEQFF
>few|TRBJ1-3|-|TRBV12-3/TRBV12-4
TGTGCCAGCAAGGTCGACTCTGGAAACACCATATATTTT
CASKVDSGNTIYF
>many|TRBJ2-7|TRBD1|TRBV28
TGTGCCAGTTCGGACAGGATTAACTACGAGCAGTACTTC
CASSDRINYEQYF
>many|TRBJ2-1|TRBD2|TRBV29-1
TGCAGCGTTGTAACTAGCGGGTATGAGCAGTTCTTC
CSVVTSGYEQFF
>few|TRBJ2-3|-|TRBV12-3/TRBV12-4
TGTGCCAGCAGTTTTCGCCCGGGACAAGATACGCAGTATTTT
CASSFRPGQDTQYF
>many|TRBJ2-3|-|TRBV7-8
TGTGCCAGCAGCTACAATCCGGGATTGGACACAGATACGCAGTATTTT
CASSYNPGLDTDTQYF
>many|TRBJ2-4|-|TRBV7-2
TGTGCCAGCACGAGTGGGGTTTACATTCAGTACTTC
CASTSGVYIQYF
>many|TRBJ2-1|TRBD2|TRBV7-6
TGTGCCAGCACCCCGACTAGCCGGGTCGATGAGCAGTTCTTC
CASTPTSRVDEQFF
>-|TRBJ1-5|-|TRBV28
TGTGCCACCTCCGCTCTTAGCAATCAGCCCCAGCATTTT
CATSALSNQPQHF
>-|TRBJ2-2|-|TRBV9
TGTGCCAGCAGCCCGACAGGAACGAACACCGGGGAGCTGTTTTTT
CASSPTGTNTGELFF
>many|TRBJ1-3|-|TRBV4-1
TGCGCCAGCAGCCAAGACCCGGGACGCCCTGGAAACACCATATATTTT
CASSQDPGRPGNTIYF
>many|TRBJ2-7|-|TRBV12-3/TRBV12-4
TGTGCCTCTAAAGGAGACGGGGGGCTCTACGAGCAGTACTTC
CASKGDGGLYEQYF
>medium-sized|TRBJ2-7|TRBD2|TRBV9
TGTGCCAGCAGCGTAGCTCCGGGACTAGCCGTCTACGAGCAGTACTTC
CASSVAPGLAVYEQYF
>many|TRBJ2-7|-|TRBV4-3
TGCGCCAGCAGCTCATTCGTATGGGGCGAGCAGTACTTC
CASSSFVWGEQYF
>medium-sized|TRBJ2-1|-|TRBV29-1
TGCAGCGTTGAAGAGGATCTGAATGAGCAGTTCTTC
CSVEEDLNEQFF
>few|TRBJ2-2|TRBD2|TRBV6-4
TGTGCCAGCAGCCTACTAGCGGGAGCTGGGGAGCTGTTTTTT
CASSLLAGAGELFF
>few|TRBJ2-7|TRBD1|TRBV28
TGTGCCAGCAGCGGACAGGGGAACCTTCGGGAGCAGTACTTC
CASSGQGNLREQYF
>many|TRBJ1-1|-|TRBV25-1
TGTGCCAGCAGCCTCGGGACAGAAGCTTTCTTT
CASSLGTEAFF
>few|TRBJ2-7|TRBD1|TRBV27
TGTGCCAGCAGTCCTACACCGGGACAGGGTATCTACGAGCAGTACTTC
CASSPTPGQGIYEQYF